A selection of T cell receptor beta chains follows, all from one sample in a study of blood T cell repertoires in COVID-19. Clones were read by immunoSEQ multiplex PCR, and TCRdb kept only the in-frame ones, dropping some. This sample has some 80,000 clones, with about four fifths found just once. The sequenced material came from peripheral blood. All receptors come from a woman between 40 and 55 years old with active or convalescent COVID-19. The CDR3 runs from the conserved cysteine through the conserved F or W. Fields, in order: V gene, J gene, D gene, clone size, CDR3 DNA, CDR3 protein. D genes are given only for firm matches. Size is stated for part of the rows, as once, few or many counts, or as a class when the clone is expanded.

v_gene: TRBV10-1; j_gene: TRBJ2-3; d_gene: -; abundance: -; CDR3nt: TGCGCCAGCAGTGAGTTGGGGCGCCGGCGGTCAGATACGCAGTATTTT; CDR3aa: CASSELGRRRSDTQYF
v_gene: TRBV9; j_gene: TRBJ2-4; d_gene: TRBD1; abundance: -; CDR3nt: TGTGCCAGCAGCGTTGACAGGGGGGAATTCGGGAAAAACATTCAGTACTTC; CDR3aa: CASSVDRGEFGKNIQYF
v_gene: TRBV10-1; j_gene: TRBJ1-1; d_gene: -; abundance: -; CDR3nt: TGCGCCAGCAGTGTAGCCCATAGGACTGAAGCTTTCTTT; CDR3aa: CASSVAHRTEAFF
v_gene: TRBV15; j_gene: TRBJ1-4; d_gene: TRBD1; abundance: -; CDR3nt: TGTGCCACCAGCAGACAGGGACAGGGACGGGAAAAACTGTTTTTT; CDR3aa: CATSRQGQGREKLFF
v_gene: TRBV18; j_gene: TRBJ1-6; d_gene: -; abundance: few; CDR3nt: TGTGCCAGCTCACCGACAAGCTACGGTTCACCCCTCCACTTT; CDR3aa: CASSPTSYGSPLHF
v_gene: TRBV4-2; j_gene: TRBJ1-2; d_gene: TRBD1; abundance: -; CDR3nt: TGTGCCAGCAGCCAAGTTCAGGGACAGGGGGCGCATGGCTACACCTTC; CDR3aa: CASSQVQGQGAHGYTF
v_gene: TRBV6-1; j_gene: TRBJ1-2; d_gene: -; abundance: -; CDR3nt: TGTGCCAGCAGTGAAGTGTTTCGGGGGGCTACGGGCTACACCTTC; CDR3aa: CASSEVFRGATGYTF
v_gene: TRBV6-2/TRBV6-3; j_gene: TRBJ2-1; d_gene: TRBD1; abundance: once; CDR3nt: TGTGCCAGCAGTGGACAGGGGTGGCGTAATGAGCAGTTCTTC; CDR3aa: CASSGQGWRNEQFF
v_gene: TRBV4-3; j_gene: TRBJ1-1; d_gene: -; abundance: few; CDR3nt: TGCGCCAGCAGCCACGGACAGTGGGGCAATGAAGCTTTCTTT; CDR3aa: CASSHGQWGNEAFF
v_gene: TRBV18; j_gene: TRBJ2-4; d_gene: -; abundance: -; CDR3nt: TGTGCCAGCTCCCCCAGGGGTTCGAACATTCAGTACTTC; CDR3aa: CASSPRGSNIQYF
v_gene: TRBV5-1; j_gene: TRBJ2-7; d_gene: TRBD1; abundance: -; CDR3nt: TGCGCCAGCAGCTTGGCCCCAGGGACAGGGTCCTACGAGCAGTACTTC; CDR3aa: CASSLAPGTGSYEQYF
v_gene: TRBV4-3; j_gene: TRBJ2-7; d_gene: -; abundance: -; CDR3nt: TGCGCCAGCAGCCGCCAGCCTGACTCGGCCTACGAGCAGTACTTC; CDR3aa: CASSRQPDSAYEQYF
v_gene: TRBV5-8; j_gene: TRBJ2-7; d_gene: TRBD1; abundance: -; CDR3nt: TGTGCCAGCAGCTTCAGGGGGAAGGTGGGATACGAGCAGTACTTC; CDR3aa: CASSFRGKVGYEQYF
v_gene: TRBV7-9; j_gene: TRBJ2-7; d_gene: TRBD1; abundance: -; CDR3nt: TGTGCCAGCAGCTTTCGGACAGGGGGGCCCTACGAGCAGTACTTC; CDR3aa: CASSFRTGGPYEQYF
v_gene: TRBV11-3; j_gene: TRBJ1-2; d_gene: -; abundance: -; CDR3nt: TGTGCCAGCAGCTTAGATGCAGGGTACTATGGCTACACCTTC; CDR3aa: CASSLDAGYYGYTF
v_gene: TRBV28; j_gene: TRBJ1-5; d_gene: -; abundance: -; CDR3nt: TGTGCCAGCAGTCAGGGTCTGAATCAGCCCCAGCATTTT; CDR3aa: CASSQGLNQPQHF
v_gene: TRBV5-6; j_gene: TRBJ2-4; d_gene: -; abundance: -; CDR3nt: TGTGCCAGCAGCTTCAGGAGGGAACCCAAAAACATTCAGTACTTC; CDR3aa: CASSFRREPKNIQYF
v_gene: TRBV10-3; j_gene: TRBJ1-3; d_gene: -; abundance: once; CDR3nt: TGTGCCATCAGTGAGTCGCCAGGTGGAGGGTTTGGAAACACCATATATTTT; CDR3aa: CAISESPGGGFGNTIYF